The clone carrying this TCR beta chain was seen only once. The data stem from a study of blood T cell repertoires in COVID-19. Original methodology: Reference gene primer amplification yielded estimated nucleated cell counts. This table comes from immunoSEQ multiplex PCR, and its TCRdb copy is limited to in-frame clones, with some not included. V and J calls and clone size are those listed in that table; D and trimming were worked out from the DNA. The sample includes fewer than 600,000 clones, nearly 90% of them seen just once. V shed 5 bases and J shed 7 bases, with 20 bases lying between them. There are 16 residues in the CDR3.

The chain has TRBV23-1 and TRBJ2-2; D ambiguous. TRBV23-1 is reported as an ORF; its role is uncertain. The receptor was derived from a man between 18 and 35 years old with COVID-19, enrolled during active disease. The sample comprised peripheral blood. The CDR3 is CASSAHRYRWYGELFF. The CDR3 bases are TGCGCCAGCAGTGCGCACCGGTACCGGTGGTACGGGGAGCTGTTTTTT.